The T cell receptor (beta chain) under discussion was sequenced for a study of blood T cell repertoires in COVID-19. Some clones are missing from TCRdb's copy, which holds only in-frame ones; the method was immunoSEQ multiplex PCR. The table has roughly 150,000 clones, around 85% seen once. This CDR3 comprises 15 residues. The trim removed 2 bases at V and 5 bases at J, leaving 5 bases unmatched. CDR1 is LGHDT, CDR2 YNNKEL, per germline (reference sequence). The sample consisted of peripheral blood. The chain is built from TRBV3-1 (or the pseudogene TRBV3-2) and TRBJ1-1; the match to TRBD1 covers 10 bases. The clonotype was recovered from a human donor in a cohort sampled during active COVID-19. The CDR3 DNA sequence: TGTGCCAGCAGCCAAATTTGGACAGGGGGGACTGAAGCTTTCTTT. Its protein is CASSQIWTGGTEAFF.